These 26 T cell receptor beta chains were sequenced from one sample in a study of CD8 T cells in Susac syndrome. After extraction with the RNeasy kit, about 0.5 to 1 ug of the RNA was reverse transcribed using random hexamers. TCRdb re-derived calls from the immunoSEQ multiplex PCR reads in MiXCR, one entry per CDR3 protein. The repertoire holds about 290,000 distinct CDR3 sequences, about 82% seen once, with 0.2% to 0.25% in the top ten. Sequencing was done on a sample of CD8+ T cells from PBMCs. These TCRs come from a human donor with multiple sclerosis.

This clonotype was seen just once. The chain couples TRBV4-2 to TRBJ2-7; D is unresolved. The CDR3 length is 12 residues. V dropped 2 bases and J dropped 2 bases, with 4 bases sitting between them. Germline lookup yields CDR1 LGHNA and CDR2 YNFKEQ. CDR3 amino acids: CASSQTAYEQYF. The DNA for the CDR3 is TGTGCCAGCAGCCAAACAGCCTACGAGCAGTACTTC.

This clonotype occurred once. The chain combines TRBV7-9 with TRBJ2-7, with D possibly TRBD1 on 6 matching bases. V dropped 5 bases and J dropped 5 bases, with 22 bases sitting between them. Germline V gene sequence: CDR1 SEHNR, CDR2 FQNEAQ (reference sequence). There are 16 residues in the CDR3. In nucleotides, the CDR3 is TGTGCCAGCAGCCTACTCATGGGGGCGCGTTCCCACGAGCAGTACTTC. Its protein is CASSLLMGARSHEQYF.

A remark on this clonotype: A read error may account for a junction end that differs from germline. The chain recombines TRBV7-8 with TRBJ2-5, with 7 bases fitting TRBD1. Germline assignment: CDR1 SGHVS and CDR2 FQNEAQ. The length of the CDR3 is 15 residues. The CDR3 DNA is TGTGCCAGCAGCCATCACGACAGGGACCAAGAGGCCCAGTACTTC. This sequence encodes CASSHHDRDQEAQYF. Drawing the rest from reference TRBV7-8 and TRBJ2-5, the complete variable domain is GAGVSQSPRYKVAKRGQDVALRCDPISGHVSLFWYQQALGQGPEFLTYFQNEAQLDKSGLPSDRFFAERPEGSVSTLKIQRTQQEDSAVYLCASSHHDRDQEAQYFGPGTRLLVL.

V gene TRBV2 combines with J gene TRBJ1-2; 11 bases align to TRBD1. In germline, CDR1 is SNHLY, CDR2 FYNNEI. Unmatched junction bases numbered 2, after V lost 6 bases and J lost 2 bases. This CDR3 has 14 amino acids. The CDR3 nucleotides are TGTGCCAGCAGACGGACAGGGGGCAACTATGGCTACACCTTC. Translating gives CASRRTGGNYGYTF.

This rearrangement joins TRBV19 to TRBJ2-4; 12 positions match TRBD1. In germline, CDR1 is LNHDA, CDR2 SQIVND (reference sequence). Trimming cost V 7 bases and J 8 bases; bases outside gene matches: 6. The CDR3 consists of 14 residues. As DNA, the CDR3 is TGTGCCAGTAAGGGACAGGGGGCTTTAGACATTCAGTACTTC. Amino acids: CASKGQGALDIQYF.

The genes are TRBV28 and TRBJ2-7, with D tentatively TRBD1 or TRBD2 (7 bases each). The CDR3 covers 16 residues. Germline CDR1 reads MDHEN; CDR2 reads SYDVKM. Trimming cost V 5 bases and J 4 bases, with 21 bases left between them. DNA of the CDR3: TGTGCCAGCAGTCTTTCCCAGGGAGGGGGCAAATACGAGCAGTACTTC. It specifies CASSLSQGGGKYEQYF. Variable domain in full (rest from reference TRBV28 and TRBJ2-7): DVKVTQSSRYLVKRTGEKVFLECVQDMDHENMFWYRQDPGLGLRLIYFSYDVKMKEKGDIPEGYSVSREKKERFSLILESASTNQTSMYLCASSLSQGGGKYEQYFGPGTRLTVT.

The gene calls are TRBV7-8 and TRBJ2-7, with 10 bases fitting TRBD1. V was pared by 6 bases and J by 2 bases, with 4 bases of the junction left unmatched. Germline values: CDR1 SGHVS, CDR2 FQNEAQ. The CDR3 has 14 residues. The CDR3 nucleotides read TGTGCCAGCAGGGGGACAGGGGTTCCCTACGAGCAGTACTTC. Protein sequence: CASRGTGVPYEQYF.

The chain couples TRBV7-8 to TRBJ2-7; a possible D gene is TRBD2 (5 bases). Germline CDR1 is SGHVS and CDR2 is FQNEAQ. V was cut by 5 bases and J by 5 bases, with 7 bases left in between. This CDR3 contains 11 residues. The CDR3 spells CASSNGDEQYF. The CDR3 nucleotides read TGTGCCAGCAGCAACGGGGACGAGCAGTACTTC.

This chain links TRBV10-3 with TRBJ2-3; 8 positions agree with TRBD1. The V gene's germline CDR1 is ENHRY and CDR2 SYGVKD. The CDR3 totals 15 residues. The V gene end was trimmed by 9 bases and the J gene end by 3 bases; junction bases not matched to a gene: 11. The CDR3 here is CAISTPTGATDTQYF. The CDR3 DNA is TGTGCCATTTCGACTCCGACAGGGGCAACAGATACGCAGTATTTT.

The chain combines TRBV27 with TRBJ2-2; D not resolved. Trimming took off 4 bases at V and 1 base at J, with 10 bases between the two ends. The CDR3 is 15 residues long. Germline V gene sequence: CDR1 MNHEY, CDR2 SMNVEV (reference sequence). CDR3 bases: TGTGCCAGCAGTTCCCGCTATGGGAACACCGGGGAGCTGTTTTTT. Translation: CASSSRYGNTGELFF.

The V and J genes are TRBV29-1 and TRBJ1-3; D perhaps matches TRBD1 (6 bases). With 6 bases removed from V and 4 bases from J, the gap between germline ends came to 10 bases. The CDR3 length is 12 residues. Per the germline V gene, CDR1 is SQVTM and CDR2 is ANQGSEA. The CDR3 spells CSVTGTGNTIYF. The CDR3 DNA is TGCAGCGTCACAGGGACGGGAAACACCATATATTTT. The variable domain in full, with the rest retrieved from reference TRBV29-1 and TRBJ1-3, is SAVISQKPSRDICQRGTSLTIQCQVDSQVTMMFWYRQQPGQSLTLIATANQGSEATYESGFVIDKFPISRPNLTFSTLTVSNMSPEDSSIYLCSVTGTGNTIYFGEGSWLTVV.

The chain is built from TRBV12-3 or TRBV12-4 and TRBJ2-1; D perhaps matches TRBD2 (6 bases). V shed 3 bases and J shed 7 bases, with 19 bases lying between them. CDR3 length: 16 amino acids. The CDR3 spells CASSFVTSWNRNEQFF. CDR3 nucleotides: TGTGCCAGCAGTTTTGTGACTAGTTGGAATCGGAATGAGCAGTTCTTC.

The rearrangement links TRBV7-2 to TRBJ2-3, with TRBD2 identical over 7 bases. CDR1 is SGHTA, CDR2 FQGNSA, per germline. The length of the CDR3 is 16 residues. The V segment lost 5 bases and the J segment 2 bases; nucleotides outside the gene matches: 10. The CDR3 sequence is CASSHLGREYTDTQYF. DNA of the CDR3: TGTGCCAGCAGCCACCTGGGGCGGGAGTACACAGATACGCAGTATTTT.

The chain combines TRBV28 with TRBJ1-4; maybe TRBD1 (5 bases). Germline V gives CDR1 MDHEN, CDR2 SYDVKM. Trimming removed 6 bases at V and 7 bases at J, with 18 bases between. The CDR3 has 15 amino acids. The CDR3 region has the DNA TGTGCCAGCAGGCTACAGCAGGGCAGGAGTGAAAAACTGTTTTTT. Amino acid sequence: CASRLQQGRSEKLFF.

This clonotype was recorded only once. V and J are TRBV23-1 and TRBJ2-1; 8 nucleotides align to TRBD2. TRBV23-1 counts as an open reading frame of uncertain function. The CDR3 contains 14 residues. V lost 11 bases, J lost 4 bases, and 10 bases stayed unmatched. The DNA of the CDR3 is TGCGCCCCCGGGGGGGTGGCAAGGTACAATGAGCAGTTCTTC. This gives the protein CAPGGVARYNEQFF.

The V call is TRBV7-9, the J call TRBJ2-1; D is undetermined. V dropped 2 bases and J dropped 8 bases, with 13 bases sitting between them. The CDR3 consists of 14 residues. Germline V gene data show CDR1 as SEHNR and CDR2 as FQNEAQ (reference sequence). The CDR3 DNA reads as TGTGCCAGCAGCTTATTGGCCCCCCAGGATGAGCAGTTCTTC. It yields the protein CASSLLAPQDEQFF.

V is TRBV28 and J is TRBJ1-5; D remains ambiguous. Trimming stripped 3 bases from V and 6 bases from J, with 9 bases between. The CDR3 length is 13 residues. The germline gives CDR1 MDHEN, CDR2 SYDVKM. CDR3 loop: CASSLVGSQPQHF. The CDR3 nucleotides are TGTGCCAGCAGTTTGGTAGGGAGTCAGCCCCAGCATTTT.

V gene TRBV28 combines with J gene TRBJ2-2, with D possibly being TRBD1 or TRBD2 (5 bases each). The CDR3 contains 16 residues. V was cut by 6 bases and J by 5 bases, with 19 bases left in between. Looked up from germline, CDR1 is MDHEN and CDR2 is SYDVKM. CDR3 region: CASRSPGPPGTGELFF. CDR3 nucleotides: TGTGCCAGCAGGAGCCCGGGACCCCCGGGTACCGGGGAGCTGTTTTTT.

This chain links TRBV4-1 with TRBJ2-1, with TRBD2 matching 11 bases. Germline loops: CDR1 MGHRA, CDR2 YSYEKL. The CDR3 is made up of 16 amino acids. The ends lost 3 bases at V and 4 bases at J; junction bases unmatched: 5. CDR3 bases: TGCGCCAGCAGCCAGGTGGGACTAGCGGCTTACAATGAGCAGTTCTTC. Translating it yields CASSQVGLAAYNEQFF.

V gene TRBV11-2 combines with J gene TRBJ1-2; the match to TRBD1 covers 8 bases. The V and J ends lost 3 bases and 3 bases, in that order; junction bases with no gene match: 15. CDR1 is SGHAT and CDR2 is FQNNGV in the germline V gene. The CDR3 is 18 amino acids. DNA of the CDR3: TGTGCCAGCAGCTTTGGCCCGACAGGGGCCCTACACGACTATGGCTACACCTTC. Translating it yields CASSFGPTGALHDYGYTF.

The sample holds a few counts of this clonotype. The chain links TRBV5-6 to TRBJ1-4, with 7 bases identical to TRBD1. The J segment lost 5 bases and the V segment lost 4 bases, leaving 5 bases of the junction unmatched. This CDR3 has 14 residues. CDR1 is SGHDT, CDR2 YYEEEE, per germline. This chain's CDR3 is CASSRRDSNEKLFF. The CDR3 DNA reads TGTGCCAGCAGCCGCCGGGACAGCAATGAAAAACTGTTTTTT. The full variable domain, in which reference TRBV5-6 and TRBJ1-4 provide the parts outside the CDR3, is DAGVTQSPTHLIKTRGQQVTLRCSPKSGHDTVSWYQQALGQGPQFIFQYYEEEERQRGNFPDRFSGHQFPNYSSELNVNALLLGDSALYLCASSRRDSNEKLFFGSGTQLSVL.

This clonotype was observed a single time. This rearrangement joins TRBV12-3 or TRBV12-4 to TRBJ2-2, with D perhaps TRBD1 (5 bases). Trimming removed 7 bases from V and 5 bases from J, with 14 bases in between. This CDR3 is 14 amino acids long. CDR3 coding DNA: TGTGCCAGCACCCAAAGGGGTGGGACCGGGGAGCTGTTTTTT. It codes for CASTQRGGTGELFF.

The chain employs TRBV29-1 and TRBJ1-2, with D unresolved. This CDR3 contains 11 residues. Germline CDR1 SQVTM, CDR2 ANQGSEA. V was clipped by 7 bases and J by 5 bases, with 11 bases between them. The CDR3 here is CSAPHVYGYTF. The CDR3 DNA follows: TGCAGCGCCCCACATGTGTATGGCTACACCTTC.

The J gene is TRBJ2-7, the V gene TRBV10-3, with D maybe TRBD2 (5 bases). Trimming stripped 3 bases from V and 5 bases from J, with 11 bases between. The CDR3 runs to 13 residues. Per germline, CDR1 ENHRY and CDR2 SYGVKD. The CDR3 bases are TGTGCCATCAGTGACCCCCCCGGGAACGAGCAGTACTTC. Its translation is CAISDPPGNEQYF.

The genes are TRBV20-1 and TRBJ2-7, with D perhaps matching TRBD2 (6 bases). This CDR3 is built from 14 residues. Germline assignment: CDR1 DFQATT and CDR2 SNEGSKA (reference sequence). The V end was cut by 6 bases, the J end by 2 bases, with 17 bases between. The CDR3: CSAPLVGEAYEQYF. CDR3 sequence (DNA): TGCAGTGCCCCTTTGGTAGGGGAGGCCTACGAGCAGTACTTC.

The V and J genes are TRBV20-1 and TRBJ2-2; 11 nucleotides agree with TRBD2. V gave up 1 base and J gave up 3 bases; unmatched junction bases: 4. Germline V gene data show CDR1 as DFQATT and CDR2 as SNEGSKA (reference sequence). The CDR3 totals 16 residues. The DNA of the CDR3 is TGCAGTGCTAGAGCCGGGACTAGCGGAGACACCGGGGAGCTGTTTTTT. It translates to CSARAGTSGDTGELFF.